This TCR beta chain was identified in a study of T cell changes during pregnancy in multiple sclerosis. Data came from immunoSEQ multiplex PCR; TCRdb stores just in-frame clones and leaves some out. The sample shows almost 95,000 clones, roughly nine tenths of them seen only once. The receptor was derived from a female donor with multiple sclerosis, enrolled in a pregnancy study. This sample comprised peripheral blood, obtained in the first trimester of pregnancy.

CDR3 region: CASSVGPGGANQPQHF. In DNA, the CDR3 is TGTGCCAGCAGCGTAGGCCCCGGTGGGGCCAATCAGCCCCAGCATTTT. The rearrangement uses TRBV9 and TRBJ1-5; D is perhaps TRBD1 (5 bases). The CDR3 loop spans 16 amino acids. Trimming stripped 0 bases from V and 3 bases from J, with 13 bases between. The germline V gene encodes CDR1 SGDLS and CDR2 YYNGEE. Complete variable domain (other parts from reference TRBV9 and TRBJ1-5): DSGVTQTPKHLITATGQRVTLRCSPRSGDLSVYWYQQSLDQGLQFLIQYYNGEERAKGNILERFSAQQFPDLHSELNLSSLELGDSALYFCASSVGPGGANQPQHFGDGTRLSIL.